The 4 T cell receptor beta chains reported below all come from one sample, sequenced in a study of shared clonotypes between healthy human individuals. Sequenced by immunoSEQ multiplex PCR; TCRdb stores in-frame clones only, minus some. This repertoire shows roughly 2,500,000 clones, more than 85% found once; its top ten account for about 0.38%. Source material: naive CD4+ T cells from PBMCs. Subset noted: CD45RA+ positively selected. These receptors came from a man aged 18 to 30 in good health. Some clones in this sample may be carry-over from other donors' samples.

The chain couples TRBV18 to TRBJ2-5; 10 nucleotides agree with TRBD2. The V gene end was trimmed by 6 bases and the J gene end by 2 bases; junction bases not matched to a gene: 9. Germline-derived CDR1 and CDR2 are KGHSH and LQKENI. The CDR3 loop spans 16 amino acids. The CDR3, as DNA: TGTGCCAGCTCGCCAGGACTAGCGGCCTCTCAAGAGACCCAGTACTTC. Translation gives CASSPGLAASQETQYF.

This chain connects TRBV5-1 to TRBJ2-5, with 7 bases that match TRBD1. The CDR3 covers 14 residues. With 3 bases clipped from V and 1 base from J, the junction kept 3 bases outside the gene matches. Germline V gives CDR1 SGHRS, CDR2 YFSETQ. The CDR3 region is CASSSQGTQETQYF. The CDR3 coding sequence is TGCGCCAGCAGCTCACAGGGGACCCAAGAGACCCAGTACTTC.

Concerning this clone itself: The germline gene is not matched at one end of the junction; a read error may be the cause. V is TRBV7-9 and J is TRBJ2-7; TRBD2 matches at 7 bases. The CDR3 runs 15 residues. Germline V gene sequence: CDR1 SEHNR, CDR2 FQNEAQ (reference sequence). CDR3 nucleotide sequence: TGTGCCAGCAATCCACCGGGTAGCGGGCCCTATGAGCAGTACTTC. Protein sequence: CASNPPGSGPYEQYF.

The chain uses TRBV25-1 and TRBJ1-1; 7 bases fit TRBD1. The CDR3 sequence is 13 residues long. V was clipped by 7 bases and J by 4 bases; unmatched bases: 6. Germline V gene lookup returns CDR1 MGHDK and CDR2 SYGVNS. CDR3 protein: CASIGWDSTEAFF. CDR3 nucleotides: TGTGCCAGCATCGGATGGGACAGCACTGAAGCTTTCTTT.